This entry lists 19 T cell receptor beta chains sequenced from one sample in a study of Tregs in tolerant kidney transplant recipients. TCRdb keeps only in-frame clones here, not all; method: immunoSEQ multiplex PCR. The profile shows just under 65,000 clones, 98% of them singletons. Here the sequenced sample was Tregs from blood, taken before the transplant. These receptor sequences come from a human donor who received a combined kidney and bone marrow transplant.

This rearrangement joins TRBV7-8 to TRBJ2-7; TRBD1 agrees at 7 bases. The CDR3 sequence is 15 residues long. Germline V gene lookup returns CDR1 SGHVS and CDR2 FQNEAQ. V dropped 5 bases and J dropped 2; count of bases not matched to a gene: 9. The chain's CDR3 is CASSDRQGLTYEQYF. In DNA, the CDR3 is TGTGCCAGCAGCGACAGACAGGGCCTAACCTACGAGCAGTACTTC.

The rearrangement links TRBV5-1 to TRBJ1-3, with 10 positions matching TRBD1. J lost 0 bases, V lost 1 base, and 7 bases had no gene match. Germline CDR1 reads SGHRS; CDR2 reads YFSETQ. The CDR3 has 18 amino acids. CDR3 DNA: TGCGCCAGCAGCTTGTTGGGACAGGGGACCAGCTCTGGAAACACCATATATTTT. Translating gives CASSLLGQGTSSGNTIYF.

The chain links TRBV5-1 to TRBJ1-1; 8 bases are a match to TRBD1. The CDR3 has 15 residues. Trimming removed 2 bases from V and 5 bases from J; junction bases left unmatched: 8. The V gene's germline CDR1 is SGHRS and CDR2 YFSETQ. The CDR3, as DNA: TGCGCCAGCAGCTTTGGCCGGACAGGGCGGACTGAAGCTTTCTTT. This encodes CASSFGRTGRTEAFF.

The genes are TRBV19 and TRBJ2-2, with 9 bases lining up with TRBD2. In germline, CDR1 is LNHDA, CDR2 SQIVND (reference sequence). The CDR3 sequence is 17 residues long. V trimming: 5 bases; J trimming: 4 bases; junction bases outside the gene matches: 11. CDR3 residues: CASSVRAGGAITGELFF. As DNA, the CDR3 is TGTGCCAGTAGTGTCCGAGCGGGGGGTGCGATCACCGGGGAGCTGTTTTTT.

The V call is TRBV5-1, the J call TRBJ2-7; 7 bases match TRBD2. The CDR3 covers 14 residues. In germline, CDR1 is SGHRS, CDR2 YFSETQ. Germline trimming cut 3 bases from V and 4 bases from J; bases unmatched to any gene: 7. The CDR3 coding sequence is TGCGCCAGCAGCTCAACCGGGACTATTTACGAGCAGTACTTC. This codes for CASSSTGTIYEQYF.

This chain links TRBV27 with TRBJ2-7; D unclear. CDR3 length: 14 residues. Per the germline V gene, CDR1 is MNHEY and CDR2 is SMNVEV (reference sequence). Deletions cut 3 bases from V and 5 bases from J, with 14 bases between. The CDR3 is CASSFLASGDEQYF. CDR3 in DNA: TGTGCCAGCAGTTTTCTCGCATCGGGTGACGAGCAGTACTTC.

In its sample, this clone was seen once. The J gene is TRBJ2-1, the V gene TRBV19; 13 positions agree with TRBD2. Germline-derived CDR1 and CDR2 are LNHDA and SQIVND (reference sequence). The CDR3 is 15 residues long. V shed 5 bases, J shed 8 bases, and the junction held 6 bases outside the gene matches. The CDR3 nucleotides read TGTGCCAGTAGTCCAGGACTAGCGGGAGTAGATGAGCAGTTCTTC. It is translated as CASSPGLAGVDEQFF.

In its sample, this clone was seen once. The CDR3 here is CASNERTSGSSYNEQFF. DNA for the CDR3: TGTGCCAGCAATGAGAGGACTAGCGGAAGCTCCTACAATGAGCAGTTCTTC. The chain recombines TRBV2 with TRBJ2-1; TRBD2 matches at 10 bases. Trimming removed 7 bases from V and 0 bases from J; junction bases left unmatched: 9. Per the germline V gene, CDR1 is SNHLY and CDR2 is FYNNEI. This CDR3 contains 17 residues.

The chain has TRBV15 and TRBJ2-7; perhaps TRBD2 as D (5 bases). The CDR3 runs 13 residues. Germline V gene data show CDR1 as LNHNV and CDR2 as YYDKDF (reference sequence). The ends were cut back, 6 bases at V and 1 base at J, with 10 bases in the middle. CDR3: CATRGEGSYEQYF. The CDR3 DNA follows: TGTGCCACCAGAGGAGAGGGTTCCTACGAGCAGTACTTC.

V usage is TRBV5-1 and J usage is TRBJ2-1; no clear D. V shed 4 bases and J shed 8 bases, with 10 bases lying between them. Germline V gene lookup returns CDR1 SGHRS and CDR2 YFSETQ. The CDR3 loop spans 12 amino acids. The chain's CDR3 is CASSPRRDEQFF. In DNA, the CDR3 is TGCGCCAGCAGCCCGAGACGGGATGAGCAGTTCTTC.

The chain links TRBV10-3 to TRBJ2-3; 7 bases map to TRBD2. The CDR3 length is 12 residues. After removal of 10 bases from V and 3 bases from J, the junction contained 4 bases not matched to a gene. The germline V gene has CDR1 ENHRY and CDR2 SYGVKD. CDR3 sequence reads: CASTGGTDTQYF. The CDR3 DNA reads TGTGCCAGTACGGGGGGTACAGATACGCAGTATTTT.

The CDR3 spells CASSLNRVQGYGYTF. The CDR3 nucleotides read TGCGCCAGCAGCTTGAACAGGGTTCAGGGCTATGGCTACACCTTC. This rearrangement joins TRBV5-1 to TRBJ1-2, with a possible D match to TRBD1 (6 bases). Germline lookup yields CDR1 SGHRS and CDR2 YFSETQ. CDR3 length equals 15 residues. Deletions cut 1 base from V and 4 bases from J, with 14 bases between.

V is TRBV11-3 and J is TRBJ1-2; unclear D gene. Per the germline V gene, CDR1 is SGHNT and CDR2 is YENEEA. The CDR3 loop spans 13 amino acids. V lost 1 base and J 4 bases, leaving 7 bases between the germline ends. As DNA, the CDR3 is TGTGCCAGCAGCTTAGGCACTCTCTATGGCTACACCTTC. Protein sequence: CASSLGTLYGYTF.

The count of this clone is one. The rearrangement uses TRBV15 and TRBJ2-1; no reliable D call. The CDR3 spans 13 residues. Germline-derived CDR1 and CDR2 are LNHNV and YYDKDF (reference sequence). V was shortened by 0 bases and J by 7 bases, with 7 bases between the two germline ends. The CDR3 DNA sequence: TGTGCCACCAGCAGAGATCCCCGGAATGAGCAGTTCTTC. It codes for CATSRDPRNEQFF. The full variable domain, its missing parts supplied by reference TRBV15 and TRBJ2-1, is DAMVIQNPRYQVTQFGKPVTLSCSQTLNHNVMYWYQQKSSQAPKLLFHYYDKDFNNEADTPDNFQSRRPNTSFCFLDIRSPGLGDTAMYLCATSRDPRNEQFFGPGTRLTVL.

This chain links TRBV6-1 with TRBJ2-7; D might be TRBD2 (6 bases). From germline, CDR1 is MNHNS and CDR2 SASEGT. This CDR3 contains 11 residues. Here the CDR3 reads CVATREDEQYF. For the CDR3, the DNA is TGTGTCGCCACCAGGGAGGACGAGCAGTACTTC.

This sequence joins TRBV18 and TRBJ2-7; no clear D gene. The CDR3 loop spans 12 amino acids. V lost 3 bases to trimming and J lost 7 bases, with 10 bases between them. CDR1 is KGHSH, CDR2 LQKENI, per germline. CDR3 region: CASSPVLPEQYF. The CDR3 nucleotides read TGTGCCAGCTCACCGGTACTGCCGGAGCAGTACTTC.

CDR3 region: CASSLDRFRVGPGNTIYF. The CDR3 DNA follows: TGTGCCAGCAGCTTAGATCGGTTCAGGGTTGGTCCTGGAAACACCATATATTTT. J is TRBJ1-3 and V is TRBV7-7, with D possibly being TRBD1 (5 bases). CDR1 is SSHAT and CDR2 is FNYEAQ in the germline V gene (reference sequence). The CDR3 covers 18 residues. The ends were cut back, 1 base at V and 2 bases at J, with 18 bases in the middle. The complete variable domain, with remaining parts taken from reference TRBV7-7 and TRBJ1-3, reads GAGVSQSPRYKVTKRGQDVTLRCDPISSHATLYWYQQALGQGPEFLTYFNYEAQPDKSGLPSDRFSAERPEGSISTLTIQRTEQRDSAMYRCASSLDRFRVGPGNTIYFGEGSWLTVV.

This chain joins TRBV6-6 and TRBJ2-1, with a tentative D call TRBD1 (6 bases). This CDR3 spans 14 amino acids. Between the trimmed V and J ends, which lost 11 bases and 6 bases, there was a span of 20 bases. Germline V gene lookup returns CDR1 MNHNY and CDR2 SVGAGI (reference sequence). CDR3 bases: TGTGCCGCGAGGGGGATTTTTAATGGCAATGAGCAGTTCTTC. This gives the protein CAARGIFNGNEQFF.

V usage is TRBV13 and J usage is TRBJ1-2; D gene uncertain. This CDR3 comprises 14 residues. CDR1 is PRHDT, CDR2 FYEKMQ, per germline (reference sequence). V shed 2 bases and J shed 5 bases, with 12 bases lying between them. In DNA, the CDR3 is TGTGCCAGCAGCTTACGGCGAGGGTTTTATGGCTACACCTTC. Translating gives CASSLRRGFYGYTF.